One TCR beta chain is described in this entry. Its antigen is currently not known. Base qualities are missing; no much larger clone stands one base away. The transplants used related donors with nonmyeloablative bone marrow transplantation, and mixed chimerism in the human trials was transient. Thawed PBMCs were FACS-sorted into unstimulated Tregs (CD4+CD25+CD127-), CD4+ non-Tregs (CD4+CD25-), CD4 cells and CD8 cells. The patients were a handful of recipients of combined kidney and bone marrow transplants from the ITN036ST trial, and samples were available only for these trial subjects. Healthy control blood was processed by Ficoll density gradient to PBMCs and cryopreserved; patient PBMCs were collected before and after transplant. This sample was included in a study of Tregs in tolerant kidney transplant recipients (dated by TCRdb to between 2018 and 2020). The study in broad terms: The study used TCRbeta sequencing to identify donor-specific regulatory T cells before combined kidney and bone marrow transplantation, then tracked those cells after transplant. General study outcomes and caveats: Because the study included only a small number of patients, the results must be confirmed in larger populations and under other immunosuppression protocols. Biological reproducibility was not directly addressed, though technical replication error appeared minimal. The most biologically relevant and donor-specific TCRbeta repertoire appeared to be identified by expanding Tregs with activated donor B cells. PCR primers changed over time for some patients, so nucleotide-level comparison across those patients' samples was not possible. In tolerant patients, donor-specific Tregs expanded more than Tregs overall, which suggests antigen-driven rather than nonspecific expansion.

Genomic DNA was extracted from sorted cells with the QIAGEN DNeasy Blood and Tissue Kit for TCRbeta CDR3 sequencing. High-throughput TCRbeta CDR3 sequencing, which included PCR amplification with bias correction and internal controls, was done commercially through immunoSEQ. As for the original processing: A unique productive TCRbeta sequence was defined by the CDR3 nucleotide sequence when primers matched, and otherwise by the CDR3 amino acid sequence together with the Vbeta and Jbeta genes. To correct for sorting error, sequences found in more than one sorted population at a frequency ratio of 2:1 or less were discarded, and the remaining shared sequences were assigned to the population with the higher frequency. Sequences were defined as donor-reactive when expanded at least 5-fold in CFSE-low cells versus unstimulated cells and present at a frequency of at least 0.01% in CFSE-low cells. Repertoire divergence was quantified by Jensen-Shannon divergence using the top 100 TCRbeta sequences ranked by frequency. When a sample had multiple sequencing runs, each run was corrected for sorting error separately and the runs were then pooled. In TCRdb, the immuneACCESS table is reduced to in-frame sequences with V and J assigned. These tables do not hold every clone; where another copy was compared, an unresolved V gene accounts for under half, and the others remain unexplained. The V and J calls and clone size were taken over from that table, and D and trimming were inferred from the DNA. In this sample the table shows tens of thousands of clones, approximately 91% of which occur a single time. The ten largest clones add up to 12% to 15% of the sample.

Unmatched junction bases come to 9, with V trimmed by 1 base and J by 6 bases. From cysteine to phenylalanine, the CDR3 is 16 amino acids long. Kept here is only the CDR3 DNA, which spans 48 bases and is read in frame from base 1. The germline V gene specifies LGHNA as CDR1 and YSLEER as CDR2. This sequence was found in a human patient who received a combined kidney and bone marrow transplant. Following a transplant, a fraction of the T cells may be traceable to the graft donor. The input for sequencing was CD8+ T cells from blood (PBMCs), taken 24 months after the transplant. Recombination joined TRBV4-3 with TRBJ1-1; 9 junctional bases match TRBD1. The base sequence is TGCGCCAGCAGCCAAGGAAATTGGGACAGGGCCCCTGAAGCTTTCTTT. It encodes CASSQGNWDRAPEAFF.